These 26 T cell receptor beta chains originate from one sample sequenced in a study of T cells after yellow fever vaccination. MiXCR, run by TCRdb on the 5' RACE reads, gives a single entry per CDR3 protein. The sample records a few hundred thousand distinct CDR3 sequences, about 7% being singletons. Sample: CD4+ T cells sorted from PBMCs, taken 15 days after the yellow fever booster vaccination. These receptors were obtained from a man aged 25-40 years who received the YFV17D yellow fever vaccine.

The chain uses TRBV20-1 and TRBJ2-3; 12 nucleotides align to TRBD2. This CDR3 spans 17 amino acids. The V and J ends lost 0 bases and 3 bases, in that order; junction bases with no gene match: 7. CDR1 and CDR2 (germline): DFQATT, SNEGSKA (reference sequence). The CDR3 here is CSARDTTSGSLTDTQYF. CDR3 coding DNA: TGCAGTGCTAGAGATACGACTAGCGGGAGTTTAACAGATACGCAGTATTTT.

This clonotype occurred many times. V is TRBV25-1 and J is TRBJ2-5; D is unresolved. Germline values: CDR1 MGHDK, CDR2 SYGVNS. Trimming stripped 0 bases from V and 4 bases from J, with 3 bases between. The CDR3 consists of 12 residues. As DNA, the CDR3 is TGTGCCAGCAGTGAATACCCAGAGACCCAGTACTTC. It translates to CASSEYPETQYF.

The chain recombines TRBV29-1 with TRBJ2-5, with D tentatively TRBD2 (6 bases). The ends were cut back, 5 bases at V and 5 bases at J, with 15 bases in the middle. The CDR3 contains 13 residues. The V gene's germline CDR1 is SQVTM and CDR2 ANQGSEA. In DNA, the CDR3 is TGCAGCGTTCGGGGGAGGCTGGAGGAGACCCAGTACTTC. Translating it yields CSVRGRLEETQYF.

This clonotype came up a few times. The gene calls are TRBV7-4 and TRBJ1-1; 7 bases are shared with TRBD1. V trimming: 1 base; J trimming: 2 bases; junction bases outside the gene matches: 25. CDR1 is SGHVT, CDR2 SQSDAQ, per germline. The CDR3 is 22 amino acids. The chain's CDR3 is CASSLVLSPDRVGRSLNTEAFF. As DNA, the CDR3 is TGTGCCAGCAGCTTAGTGCTTTCACCAGACAGGGTCGGGCGATCCCTAAACACTGAAGCTTTCTTT. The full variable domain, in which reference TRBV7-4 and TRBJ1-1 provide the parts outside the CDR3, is GAGVSQSPRYKVAKRGRDVALRCDSISGHVTLYWYRQTLGQGSEVLTYSQSDAQRDKSGRPSGRFSAERPERSVSTLKIQRTEQGDSAVYLCASSLVLSPDRVGRSLNTEAFFGQGTRLTVV.

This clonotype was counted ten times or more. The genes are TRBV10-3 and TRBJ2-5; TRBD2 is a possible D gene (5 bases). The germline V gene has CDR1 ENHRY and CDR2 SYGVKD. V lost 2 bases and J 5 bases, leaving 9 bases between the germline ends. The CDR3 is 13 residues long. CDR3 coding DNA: TGTGCCATCAGTGAGGGACCGGGGGAGACCCAGTACTTC. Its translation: CAISEGPGETQYF.

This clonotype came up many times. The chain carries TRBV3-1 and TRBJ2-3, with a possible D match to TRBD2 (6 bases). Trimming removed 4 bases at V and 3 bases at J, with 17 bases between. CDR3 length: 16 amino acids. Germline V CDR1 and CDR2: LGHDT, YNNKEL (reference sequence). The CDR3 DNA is TGTGCCAGCAGCCTTTTCACCGGGACTGGAACAGATACGCAGTATTTT. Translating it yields CASSLFTGTGTDTQYF.

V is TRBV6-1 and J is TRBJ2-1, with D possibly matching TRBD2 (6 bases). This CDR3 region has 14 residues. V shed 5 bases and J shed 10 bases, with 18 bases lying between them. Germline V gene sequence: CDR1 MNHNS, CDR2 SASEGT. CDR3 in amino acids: CASSTGLSGREQFF. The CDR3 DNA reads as TGTGCCAGCAGTACCGGACTATCGGGACGGGAGCAGTTCTTC.

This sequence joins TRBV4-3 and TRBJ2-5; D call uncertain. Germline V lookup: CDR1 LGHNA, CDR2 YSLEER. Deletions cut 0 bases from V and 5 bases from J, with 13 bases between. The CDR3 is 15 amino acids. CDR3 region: CASSQEWGPRETQYF. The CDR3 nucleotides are TGCGCCAGCAGCCAAGAATGGGGTCCCCGGGAGACCCAGTACTTC.

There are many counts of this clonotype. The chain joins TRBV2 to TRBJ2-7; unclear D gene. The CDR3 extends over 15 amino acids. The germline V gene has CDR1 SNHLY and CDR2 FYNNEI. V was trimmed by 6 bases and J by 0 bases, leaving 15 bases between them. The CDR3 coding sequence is TGTGCCAGCAGCAAGGCGAGCCCGAGCTCCTACGAGCAGTACTTC. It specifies CASSKASPSSYEQYF.

The CDR3 loop reads CASLGTRTGETQYF. CDR3 nucleotide sequence: TGTGCCAGCCTGGGTACGCGAACAGGAGAGACCCAGTACTTC. The chain links TRBV18 to TRBJ2-5; TRBD1 might be the D (5 bases). The CDR3 is made up of 14 amino acids. CDR1 and CDR2 from the germline V gene are KGHSH and LQKENI. The germline V and J ends were trimmed by 8 bases and 4 bases, with 17 bases remaining between them.

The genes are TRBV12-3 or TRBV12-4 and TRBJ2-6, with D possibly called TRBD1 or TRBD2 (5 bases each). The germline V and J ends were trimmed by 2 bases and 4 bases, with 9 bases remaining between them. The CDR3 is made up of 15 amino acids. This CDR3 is CASSLRGVGANVLTF. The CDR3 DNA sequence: TGTGCCAGCAGTTTACGAGGGGTCGGGGCCAACGTCCTGACTTTC.

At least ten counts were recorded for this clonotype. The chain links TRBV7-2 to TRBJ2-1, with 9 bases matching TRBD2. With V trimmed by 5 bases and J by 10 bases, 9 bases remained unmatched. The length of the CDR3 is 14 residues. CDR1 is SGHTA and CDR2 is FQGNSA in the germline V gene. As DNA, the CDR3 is TGTGCCAGCAGCGTAGGGACTAGCCCGTTCGAGCAGTTCTTC. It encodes CASSVGTSPFEQFF.

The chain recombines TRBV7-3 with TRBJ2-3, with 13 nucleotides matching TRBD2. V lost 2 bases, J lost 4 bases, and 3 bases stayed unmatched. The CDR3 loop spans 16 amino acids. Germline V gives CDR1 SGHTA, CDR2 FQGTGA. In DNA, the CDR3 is TGTGCCAGCAGCTTAGGACTAGCGGGAGTCTCAGATACGCAGTATTTT. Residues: CASSLGLAGVSDTQYF.

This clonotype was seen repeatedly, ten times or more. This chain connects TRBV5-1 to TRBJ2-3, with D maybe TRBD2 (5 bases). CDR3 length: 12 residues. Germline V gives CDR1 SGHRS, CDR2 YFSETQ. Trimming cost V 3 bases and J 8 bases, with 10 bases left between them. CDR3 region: CASSSDSGTQYF. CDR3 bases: TGCGCCAGCAGCTCGGACTCCGGTACGCAGTATTTT.

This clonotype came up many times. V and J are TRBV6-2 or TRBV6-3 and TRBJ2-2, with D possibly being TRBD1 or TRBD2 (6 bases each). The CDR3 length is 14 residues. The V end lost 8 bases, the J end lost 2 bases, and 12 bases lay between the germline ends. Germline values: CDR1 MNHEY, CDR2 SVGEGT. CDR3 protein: CASLTGANTGELFF. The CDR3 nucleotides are TGTGCCAGCCTTACGGGGGCCAACACCGGGGAGCTGTTTTTT.

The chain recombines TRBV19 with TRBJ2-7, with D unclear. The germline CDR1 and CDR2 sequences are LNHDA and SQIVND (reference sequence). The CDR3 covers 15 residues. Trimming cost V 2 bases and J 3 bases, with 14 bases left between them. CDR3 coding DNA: TGTGCCAGTAGTATACCCACCGGACCCGGCTACGAGCAGTACTTC. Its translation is CASSIPTGPGYEQYF.

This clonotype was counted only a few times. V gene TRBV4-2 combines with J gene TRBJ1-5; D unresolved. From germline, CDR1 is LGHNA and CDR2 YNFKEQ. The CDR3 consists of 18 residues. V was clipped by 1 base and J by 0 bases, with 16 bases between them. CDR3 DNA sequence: TGTGCCAGCAGCCAAGGTGGAATGGCAGACCATAGCAATCAGCCCCAGCATTTT. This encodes CASSQGGMADHSNQPQHF.

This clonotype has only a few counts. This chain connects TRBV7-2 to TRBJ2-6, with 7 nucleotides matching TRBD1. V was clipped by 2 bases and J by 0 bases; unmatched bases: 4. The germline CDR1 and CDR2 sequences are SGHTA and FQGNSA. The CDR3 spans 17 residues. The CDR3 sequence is CASSLYRGVSGANVLTF. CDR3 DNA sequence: TGTGCCAGCAGCTTATACAGGGGAGTCTCTGGGGCCAACGTCCTGACTTTC. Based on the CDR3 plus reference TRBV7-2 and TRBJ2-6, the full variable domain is GAGVSQSPSNKVTEKGKDVELRCDPISGHTALYWYRQSLGQGLEFLIYFQGNSAPDKSGLPSDRFSAERTGGSVSTLTIQRTQQEDSAVYLCASSLYRGVSGANVLTFGAGSRLTVL.

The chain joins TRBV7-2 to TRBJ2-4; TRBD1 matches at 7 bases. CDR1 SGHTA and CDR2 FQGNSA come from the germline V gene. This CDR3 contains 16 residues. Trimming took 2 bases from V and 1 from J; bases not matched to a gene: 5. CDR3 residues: CASSLTGVAAKNIQYF. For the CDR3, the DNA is TGTGCCAGCAGCTTAACAGGGGTGGCGGCCAAAAACATTCAGTACTTC.

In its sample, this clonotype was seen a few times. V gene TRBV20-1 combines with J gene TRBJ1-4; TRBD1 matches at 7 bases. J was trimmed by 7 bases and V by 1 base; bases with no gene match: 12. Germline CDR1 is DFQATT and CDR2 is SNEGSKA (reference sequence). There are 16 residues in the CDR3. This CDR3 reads CSARGDVRGKGEKLFF. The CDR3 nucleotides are TGCAGTGCTAGAGGAGACGTCAGGGGGAAGGGTGAAAAACTGTTTTTT.

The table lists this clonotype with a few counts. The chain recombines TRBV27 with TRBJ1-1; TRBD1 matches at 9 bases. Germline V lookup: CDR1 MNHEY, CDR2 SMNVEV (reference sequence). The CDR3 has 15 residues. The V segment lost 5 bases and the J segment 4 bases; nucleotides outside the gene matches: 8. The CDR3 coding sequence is TGTGCCAGCAGTGGACGGACAGGGGTCACCACTGAAGCTTTCTTT. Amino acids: CASSGRTGVTTEAFF.

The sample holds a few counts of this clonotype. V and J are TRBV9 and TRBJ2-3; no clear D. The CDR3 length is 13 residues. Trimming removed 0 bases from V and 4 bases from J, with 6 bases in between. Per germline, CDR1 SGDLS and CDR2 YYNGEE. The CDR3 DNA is TGTGCCAGCAGCGTAGTCCGGGCAGATACGCAGTATTTT. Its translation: CASSVVRADTQYF.

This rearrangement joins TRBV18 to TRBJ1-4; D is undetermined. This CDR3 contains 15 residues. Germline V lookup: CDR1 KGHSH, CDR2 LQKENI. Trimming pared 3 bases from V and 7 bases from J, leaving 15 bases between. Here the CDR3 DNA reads TGTGCCAGCTCACCCCGCCCCGAGTTCGGTGAAAAACTGTTTTTT. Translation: CASSPRPEFGEKLFF.

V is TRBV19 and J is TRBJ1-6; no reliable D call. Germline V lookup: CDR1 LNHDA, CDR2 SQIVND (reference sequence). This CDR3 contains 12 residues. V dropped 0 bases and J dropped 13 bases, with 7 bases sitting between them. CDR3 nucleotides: TGTGCCAGTAGTATAGATCGAGGGCCCCTCCACTTT. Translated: CASSIDRGPLHF.

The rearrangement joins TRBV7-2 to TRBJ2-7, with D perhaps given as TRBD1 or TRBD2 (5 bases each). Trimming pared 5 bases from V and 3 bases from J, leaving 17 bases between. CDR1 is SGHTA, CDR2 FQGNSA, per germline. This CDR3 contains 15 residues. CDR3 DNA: TGTGCCAGCAGCCCTTCCCGGGACGGCTTCTACGAGCAGTACTTC. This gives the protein CASSPSRDGFYEQYF.

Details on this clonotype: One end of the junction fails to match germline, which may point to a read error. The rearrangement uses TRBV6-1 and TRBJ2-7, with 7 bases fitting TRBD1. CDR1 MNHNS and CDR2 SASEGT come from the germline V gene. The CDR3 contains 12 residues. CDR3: CASSASGQAPPF. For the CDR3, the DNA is TGTGCCAGCAGTGCAAGCGGACAGGCCCCACCATTC.